These 30 T cell receptor beta chains came from one sample sequenced in a study of cytomegalovirus exposure and HLA in healthy donors. The PCR contained 60 Vbeta and 13 Jbeta primers. Sequencing used immunoSEQ multiplex PCR; TCRdb keeps in-frame clones, though not all of them. The table has 90,000 to 100,000 clones, over 65% seen once. The sample taken for sequencing was PBMCs. All receptors derive from a man over 45 in good health and CMV-seronegative.

The chain employs TRBV19 and TRBJ2-6, with D perhaps matching TRBD1 (5 bases). This CDR3 has 13 amino acids. The V gene lost 5 bases and the J gene lost 5 bases, with 7 bases spanning the gap. Per the germline V gene, CDR1 is LNHDA and CDR2 is SQIVND (reference sequence). The CDR3 DNA reads as TGTGCCAGTAGTTCGGACAGGGCCAACGTCCTGACTTTC. Translating it yields CASSSDRANVLTF.

The chain couples TRBV6-5 to TRBJ2-1; tentative D call: TRBD2 (5 bases). From germline, CDR1 is MNHEY and CDR2 SVGAGI. V gave up 3 bases and J gave up 7 bases, with 19 bases separating them. This CDR3 has 16 amino acids. CDR3 DNA sequence: TGTGCCAGCAGTTATTCCGGGTTAACTAGGTCGAATGAGCAGTTCTTC. It translates to CASSYSGLTRSNEQFF.

This clone has a handful of counts. This sequence joins TRBV5-4 and TRBJ1-2; 9 bases match TRBD1. The germline gives CDR1 SGHNT, CDR2 YYREEE (reference sequence). CDR3 length: 15 amino acids. V gave up 4 bases and J gave up 3 bases; unmatched junction bases: 7. The CDR3 sequence is CASSPGTGYHYGYTF. The CDR3 region has the DNA TGTGCCAGCAGCCCGGGGACAGGGTATCACTATGGCTACACCTTC.

The rearrangement joins TRBV5-6 to TRBJ2-3; TRBD2 aligns across 10 bases. J lost 3 bases, V lost 3 bases, and 7 bases had no gene match. This CDR3 region has 16 residues. Per germline, CDR1 SGHDT and CDR2 YYEEEE. This CDR3 is CASSSRLAGLTDTQYF. CDR3 nucleotides: TGTGCCAGCAGCTCCAGACTAGCGGGTCTAACAGATACGCAGTATTTT.

V usage is TRBV10-3 and J usage is TRBJ1-1, with D possibly matching TRBD1 (6 bases). The CDR3 length is 15 residues. Germline CDR1 and CDR2: ENHRY and SYGVKD. V lost 0 bases, J lost 2 bases, and 10 bases lay in between. The CDR3 bases are TGTGCCATCAGTGAGTCGCAGGGGACAAACACTGAAGCTTTCTTT. It codes for CAISESQGTNTEAFF.

This clone was recorded a few times. The gene calls are TRBV10-3 and TRBJ1-5, with D possibly TRBD1 on 5 matching bases. The CDR3 has 16 amino acids. Germline CDR1 ENHRY, CDR2 SYGVKD. Trimming took 0 bases from V and 6 from J, leaving 15 bases between them. Written as DNA, the CDR3 is TGTGCCATCAGTGAGTCGGGCTCAAGGGACTTTCAGCCCCAGCATTTT. Protein product: CAISESGSRDFQPQHF.

The chain uses TRBV7-3 and TRBJ2-3; 10 positions match TRBD2. This CDR3 comprises 16 residues. V was clipped by 5 bases and J by 6 bases; unmatched bases: 11. Germline CDR1 is SGHTA and CDR2 is FQGTGA. The CDR3 bases are TGTGCCAGCAGCCCTCTCGGGCTAGCGGGAGCGGATACGCAGTATTTT. It yields the protein CASSPLGLAGADTQYF.

In DNA form, the CDR3 reads TGTGCCAGCAAAGCGCCCGGGAGAACAGATACGCAGTATTTT. Translating gives CASKAPGRTDTQYF. The chain couples TRBV6-5 to TRBJ2-3; tentatively, D is TRBD2 (6 bases). The CDR3 is 14 amino acids. Deletions cut 7 bases from V and 3 bases from J, with 14 bases between. The V gene's germline CDR1 is MNHEY and CDR2 SVGAGI.

The chain combines TRBV19 with TRBJ2-7; the D gene is possibly TRBD2 (5 bases). The length of the CDR3 is 13 residues. Germline CDR1 and CDR2: LNHDA and SQIVND (reference sequence). V lost 2 bases and J 7 bases, leaving 12 bases between the germline ends. CDR3 in DNA: TGTGCCAGTAGTATATTGGAGGCTGGAGAGCAGTACTTC. Protein: CASSILEAGEQYF. Together with reference TRBV19 and TRBJ2-7, the CDR3 gives the full variable domain: DGGITQSPKYLFRKEGQNVTLSCEQNLNHDAMYWYRQDPGQGLRLIYYSQIVNDFQKGDIAEGYSVSREKKESFPLTVTSAQKNPTAFYLCASSILEAGEQYFGPGTRLTVT.

The chain employs TRBV2 and TRBJ2-1, with TRBD2 identical over 7 bases. CDR3 length: 14 amino acids. Germline CDR1 SNHLY, CDR2 FYNNEI. The V and J ends lost 4 bases and 7 bases, in that order; junction bases with no gene match: 7. CDR3 protein: CASSVRGSINEQFF. Here the CDR3 DNA reads TGTGCCAGCAGTGTTCGCGGGAGTATAAATGAGCAGTTCTTC.

This chain joins TRBV6-6 and TRBJ2-5; 12 bases line up with TRBD2. V trimming: 5 bases; J trimming: 5 bases; junction bases outside the gene matches: 6. CDR3 length: 15 residues. Germline V lookup: CDR1 MNHNY, CDR2 SVGAGI (reference sequence). Here the CDR3 reads CASSDGLAGRETQYF. The CDR3 bases are TGTGCCAGCAGTGACGGACTAGCGGGACGGGAGACCCAGTACTTC.

The J gene is TRBJ1-5, the V gene TRBV15; D gene uncertain. The CDR3 has 17 residues. Trimming pared 1 base from V and 0 bases from J, leaving 13 bases between. Germline V lookup: CDR1 LNHNV, CDR2 YYDKDF (reference sequence). DNA of the CDR3: TGTGCCACCAGCAGAGTGAGGGCAGGCAATAGCAATCAGCCCCAGCATTTT. Translated, it gives CATSRVRAGNSNQPQHF.

With regard to this clone: At one of its ends the junction is not consistent with the germline gene, which may arise from a read error. This sequence joins TRBV7-9 and TRBJ2-7; tentatively, D is TRBD1 (5 bases). This CDR3 region has 14 residues. In germline, CDR1 is SEHNR, CDR2 FQNEAQ (reference sequence). The CDR3 protein is CSSSFLTGSYEQYF. The DNA for the CDR3 is TGTTCCAGCAGCTTTTTAACAGGCTCCTACGAGCAGTACTTC.

This clone turned up a few times. The same CDR3 arises from other DNA sequences in this sample as well. V usage is TRBV6-5 and J usage is TRBJ1-6, with 8 bases that match TRBD1. Germline V gene sequence: CDR1 MNHEY, CDR2 SVGAGI. The CDR3 loop spans 14 amino acids. The V and J ends lost 4 bases and 5 bases, in that order; junction bases with no gene match: 1. This chain's CDR3 is CASSLTGDNSPLHF. For the CDR3, the DNA is TGTGCCAGCAGTTTGACAGGGGATAATTCACCCCTCCACTTT.

This clone was observed a few times. The chain recombines TRBV6-1 with TRBJ1-1, with 7 bases matching TRBD1. Germline V lookup: CDR1 MNHNS, CDR2 SASEGT. J was trimmed by 3 bases and V by 0 bases; bases with no gene match: 4. The length of the CDR3 is 15 residues. The CDR3 sequence: CASSEAQGGDTEAFF. CDR3 sequence (DNA): TGTGCCAGCAGTGAAGCGCAAGGGGGCGACACTGAAGCTTTCTTT.

V gene TRBV28 combines with J gene TRBJ2-7; TRBD1 is a possible D gene (6 bases). The germline V and J ends were trimmed by 4 bases and 3 bases, with 13 bases remaining between them. CDR3 length: 14 amino acids. Germline CDR1 MDHEN, CDR2 SYDVKM. The CDR3 protein is CASSSGHLSYEQYF. In nucleotides, the CDR3 is TGTGCCAGCAGTTCGGGACATCTGAGCTACGAGCAGTACTTC.

The chain recombines TRBV10-3 with TRBJ2-7; a possible D gene is TRBD2 (6 bases). The V gene lost 0 bases and the J gene lost 2 bases, with 8 bases spanning the gap. The CDR3 sequence is 14 residues long. Per the germline V gene, CDR1 is ENHRY and CDR2 is SYGVKD. In nucleotides, the CDR3 is TGTGCCATCAGTGAGTCCGGGGGACCCTACGAGCAGTACTTC. Translation gives CAISESGGPYEQYF.

There are a few counts of this clone. The J gene is TRBJ2-7, the V gene TRBV19; 8 bases line up with TRBD1. Per the germline V gene, CDR1 is LNHDA and CDR2 is SQIVND (reference sequence). Trimming took 8 bases from V and 0 from J; bases not matched to a gene: 9. The CDR3 totals 15 residues. The CDR3: CASDPGTGSSYEQYF. For the CDR3, the DNA is TGTGCCAGTGACCCCGGGACAGGCAGCTCCTACGAGCAGTACTTC.

This clone was counted between two and nine times. The V call is TRBV4-3, the J call TRBJ2-1, with TRBD2 matching over 12 bases. The CDR3 extends over 16 amino acids. Trimming took 3 bases from V and 9 from J; bases not matched to a gene: 9. Germline V gene lookup returns CDR1 LGHNA and CDR2 YSLEER. The CDR3 loop reads CASSHPLAGGDTEQFF. The CDR3 DNA sequence: TGCGCCAGCAGCCACCCGCTAGCGGGAGGGGACACTGAGCAGTTCTTC.

The gene calls are TRBV7-2 and TRBJ1-1, with 7 bases matching TRBD1. V was pared by 1 base and J by 6 bases, with 5 bases of the junction left unmatched. CDR3 length: 14 residues. Per the germline V gene, CDR1 is SGHTA and CDR2 is FQGNSA. The CDR3 loop reads CASSLETGRAEAFF. CDR3 nucleotide sequence: TGTGCCAGCAGCTTAGAGACAGGGCGGGCTGAAGCTTTCTTT.

V usage is TRBV7-9 and J usage is TRBJ2-5; weak D call: TRBD2 (5 bases). Looked up from germline, CDR1 is SEHNR and CDR2 is FQNEAQ (reference sequence). The CDR3 loop spans 15 amino acids. The V and J ends lost 5 bases and 4 bases respectively, with 17 bases between them. CDR3 loop: CASSPRGEIRETQYF. Here the CDR3 DNA reads TGTGCCAGCAGCCCCCGGGGAGAGATCCGAGAGACCCAGTACTTC.

The CDR3 nucleotides are TGTGCCAGCAGGGGGACTGAGGGGGCCAGGGCTGGGGCCAACGTCCTGACTTTC. This translates into CASRGTEGARAGANVLTF. The rearrangement uses TRBV2 and TRBJ2-6; tentative D call: TRBD1 (7 bases). V lost 6 bases and J 2 bases, leaving 20 bases between the germline ends. The length of the CDR3 is 18 residues. Per the germline V gene, CDR1 is SNHLY and CDR2 is FYNNEI.

The chain uses TRBV4-1 and TRBJ1-4; TRBD1 agrees at 9 bases. The CDR3 consists of 18 residues. In germline, CDR1 is MGHRA, CDR2 YSYEKL. V trimming: 3 bases; J trimming: 6 bases; junction bases outside the gene matches: 14. The DNA of the CDR3 is TGCGCCAGCAGCCAGAGACTCCCACAGGGGGCAAGTTATGAAAAACTGTTTTTT. As protein: CASSQRLPQGASYEKLFF.

This rearrangement joins TRBV2 to TRBJ1-5; no reliable D call. The V end lost 7 bases, the J end lost 0 bases, and 7 bases lay between the germline ends. The CDR3 runs 13 residues. In germline, CDR1 is SNHLY, CDR2 FYNNEI. Here the CDR3 reads CASIRNSNQPQHF. CDR3 in DNA: TGTGCCAGCATCCGTAATAGCAATCAGCCCCAGCATTTT.

This sequence joins TRBV5-1 and TRBJ1-3; perhaps TRBD1 as D (5 bases). Germline CDR1 is SGHRS and CDR2 is YFSETQ. Trimming took off 0 bases at V and 4 bases at J, with 11 bases between the two ends. The CDR3 is made up of 15 amino acids. The CDR3 DNA sequence: TGCGCCAGCAGCTTGGAGCGGGGGTACGGAAACACCATATATTTT. Translation: CASSLERGYGNTIYF. The variable domain in full, with the rest retrieved from reference TRBV5-1 and TRBJ1-3, is KAGVTQTPRYLIKTRGQQVTLSCSPISGHRSVSWYQQTPGQGLQFLFEYFSETQRNKGNFPGRFSGRQFSNSRSEMNVSTLELGDSALYLCASSLERGYGNTIYFGEGSWLTVV.

In the case of this clone: One end of the junction does not line up with germline, which may come from a read error. The chain couples TRBV7-7 to TRBJ2-3, with a possible D match to TRBD2 (5 bases). Germline CDR1 reads SSHAT; CDR2 reads FNYEAQ (reference sequence). The CDR3 consists of 15 residues. The CDR3 here is CASSPGVSGTDTQYF. The CDR3 coding sequence is TGTGCTAGCAGCCCCGGGGTTTCGGGCACAGATACGCAGTATTTT.

This chain links TRBV4-2 with TRBJ2-1; 10 bases map to TRBD2. Germline loops: CDR1 LGHNA, CDR2 YNFKEQ. This CDR3 comprises 16 residues. The junction had 8 bases not matched to a gene; V was cut back by 4 bases and J by 5 bases. CDR3 bases: TGTGCCAGCAGCCCCAGTGGGAGCGGGAGGGACAATGAGCAGTTCTTC. Translated, it gives CASSPSGSGRDNEQFF.

This chain links TRBV6-5 with TRBJ1-2, with TRBD1 matching 7 bases. Looked up from germline, CDR1 is MNHEY and CDR2 is SVGAGI. This CDR3 is built from 13 residues. V was clipped by 6 bases and J by 2 bases; unmatched bases: 3. The CDR3 loop is CASRPGQNYGYTF. For the CDR3, the DNA is TGTGCCAGCAGACCGGGACAGAACTATGGCTACACCTTC.

The chain links TRBV2 to TRBJ2-1; D might be TRBD1 (6 bases). In germline, CDR1 is SNHLY, CDR2 FYNNEI. V lost 3 bases to trimming and J lost 10 bases, with 16 bases between them. The CDR3 extends over 14 amino acids. In DNA form, the CDR3 reads TGTGCCAGCAGTGAGGGAACAGGGAATGGGGAGCAGTTCTTC. This encodes CASSEGTGNGEQFF.

The chain carries TRBV28 and TRBJ1-1; D ambiguous. The V end was cut by 9 bases, the J end by 2 bases, with 13 bases between. The CDR3 contains 13 residues. CDR1 and CDR2 from the germline V gene are MDHEN and SYDVKM. CDR3 sequence reads: CASRGPLNTEAFF. For the CDR3, the DNA is TGTGCCAGTCGGGGTCCCCTCAACACTGAAGCTTTCTTT.